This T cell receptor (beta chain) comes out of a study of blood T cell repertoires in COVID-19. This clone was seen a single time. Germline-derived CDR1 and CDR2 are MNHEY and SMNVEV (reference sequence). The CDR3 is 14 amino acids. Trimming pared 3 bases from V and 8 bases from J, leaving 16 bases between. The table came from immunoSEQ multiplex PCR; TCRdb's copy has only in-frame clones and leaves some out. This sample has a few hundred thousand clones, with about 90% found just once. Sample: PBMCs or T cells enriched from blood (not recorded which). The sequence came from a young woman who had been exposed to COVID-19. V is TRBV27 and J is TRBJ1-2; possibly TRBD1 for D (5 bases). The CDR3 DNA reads TGTGCCAGCAGTTTGAGACCCGGGGCGGGAGGCTACACCTTC. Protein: CASSLRPGAGGYTF.